The text below deals with one T cell receptor (beta chain). Its antigen is still unknown. No clone much larger than this one lies a single base away; base qualities are absent. One collaborating source in Seattle enrolled patients while the patients were actively infected and followed the patients over time throughout the course of disease. Whole blood was collected in K2EDTA tubes by collaborating institutions according to the institutions' own protocols. For TCRbeta analysis, collaborators shipped samples in one of three forms: frozen whole blood, isolated PBMCs, or DNA extracted from either of those sample types. This entry is derived from a study of blood T cell repertoires in COVID-19 (dated by TCRdb to 2020 to 2021). Context from the whole study: Collaborator samples came from the United States, Italy and Spain and covered acute and convalescent phases of COVID-19. A de-identified subject ID, COVID-19 status, age in years and sex were almost always included in the sample metadata. The prospective study material was composed of cDNA or gDNA derived from T cells, B-cell-depleted T cells, or PBMCs. Samples were obtained from the ongoing ImmuneRACE study (first 160 participants) and from about 1,300 subjects provided by 6 global collaborators. Where HLA class I and class II types were available, the types were taken from metadata supplied by the sample provider, not from assay-based typing. The repertoires were released in a freely available public database meant as a resource for research on the immune response to SARS-CoV-2. The dataset comprised deeply sampled blood TCRbeta repertoires from subjects exposed to, actively infected with, or recovered from COVID-19.

Results and caveats for the whole study, not just this receptor: The quantity of clinical and demographic metadata differed by source and by participant and was supplied without curation.

TCRbeta CDR3 regions were amplified from genomic DNA by means of the immunoSEQ Assay, a bias-controlled multiplex PCR. The published analysis was carried out like this. The number of nucleated cells in each sample was estimated from the amplification of reference gene primers within the assay. To quantify the absolute abundance of each unique TCRbeta CDR3 rearrangement, sequence reads were collapsed and filtered. For each sample, productive Simpson clonality was calculated as the square root of Simpson's diversity index over productive rearrangements. In its TCRdb copy, this immuneACCESS table keeps in-frame sequences only and misses some clones. Where compared with another copy, unresolved V genes explain less than half of these, and the others have no known cause. D and trimming were read from the DNA, whereas the V and J calls and clone size are those reported in that table. The sample table shows fewer than 350,000 clones, and around nine tenths are seen once. Around 13% of the sample belongs to the ten largest clones.

CDR1 KGHDR and CDR2 SFDVKD were looked up in the germline V gene. Trimming removed 4 bases from V and 6 bases from J; the gene matches leave 10 bases unexplained. The CDR3, from cysteine to phenylalanine, totals 15 residues. Of all the DNA, just the CDR3 is kept, 45 bases in frame from base 1. This sequence was found in a woman aged 70-85 years with COVID-19, enrolled during active disease. Sequencing was performed on peripheral blood. The chain joins TRBV24-1 to TRBJ1-2, and 7 junction bases match TRBD1. The CDR3 region: CATSDQLQGQHGYTF. DNA sequence: TGTGCCACCAGTGACCAACTACAGGGACAGCATGGCTACACCTTC.